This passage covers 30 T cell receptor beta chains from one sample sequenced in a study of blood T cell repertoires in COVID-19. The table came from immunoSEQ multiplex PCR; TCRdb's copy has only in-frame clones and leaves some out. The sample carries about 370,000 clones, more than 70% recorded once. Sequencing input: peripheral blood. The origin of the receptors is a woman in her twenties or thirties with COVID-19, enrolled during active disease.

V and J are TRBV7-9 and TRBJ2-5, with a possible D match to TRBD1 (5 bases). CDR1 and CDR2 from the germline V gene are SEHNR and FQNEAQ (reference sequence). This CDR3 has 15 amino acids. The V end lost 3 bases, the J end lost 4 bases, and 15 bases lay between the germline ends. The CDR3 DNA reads TGTGCCAGCAGCTTGTTTATCAGGGTGGGAGAGACCCAGTACTTC. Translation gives CASSLFIRVGETQYF.

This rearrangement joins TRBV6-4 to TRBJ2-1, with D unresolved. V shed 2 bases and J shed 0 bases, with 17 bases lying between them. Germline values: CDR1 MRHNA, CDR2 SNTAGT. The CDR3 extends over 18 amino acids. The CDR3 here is CASSDESVAESSYNEQFF. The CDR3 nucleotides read TGTGCCAGCAGTGACGAGTCGGTAGCTGAGAGCTCCTACAATGAGCAGTTCTTC.

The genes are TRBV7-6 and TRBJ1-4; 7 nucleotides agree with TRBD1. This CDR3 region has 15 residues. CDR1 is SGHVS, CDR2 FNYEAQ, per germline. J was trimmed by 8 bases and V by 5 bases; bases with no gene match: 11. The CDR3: CASSLGWRGQEKLFF. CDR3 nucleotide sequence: TGTGCCAGCAGCCTGGGGTGGAGGGGGCAAGAAAAACTGTTTTTT.

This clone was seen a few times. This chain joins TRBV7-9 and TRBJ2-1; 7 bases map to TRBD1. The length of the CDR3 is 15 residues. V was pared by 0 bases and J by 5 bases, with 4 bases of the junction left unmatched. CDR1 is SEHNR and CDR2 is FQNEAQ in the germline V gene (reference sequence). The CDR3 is CASSLARTGDNEQFF. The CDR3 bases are TGTGCCAGCAGCTTAGCACGGACAGGTGACAATGAGCAGTTCTTC.

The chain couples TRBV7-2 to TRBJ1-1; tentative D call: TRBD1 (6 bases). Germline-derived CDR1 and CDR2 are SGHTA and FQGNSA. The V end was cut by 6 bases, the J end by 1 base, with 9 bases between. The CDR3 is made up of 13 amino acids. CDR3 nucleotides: TGTGCCAGCAGTTGGGGACAGAACACTGAAGCTTTCTTT. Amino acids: CASSWGQNTEAFF.

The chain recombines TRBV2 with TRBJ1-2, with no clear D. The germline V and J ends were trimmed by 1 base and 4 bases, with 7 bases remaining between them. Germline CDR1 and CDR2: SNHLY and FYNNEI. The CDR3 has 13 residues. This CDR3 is CASSEVRLYGYTF. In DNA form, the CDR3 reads TGTGCCAGCAGTGAAGTCAGACTCTATGGCTACACCTTC.

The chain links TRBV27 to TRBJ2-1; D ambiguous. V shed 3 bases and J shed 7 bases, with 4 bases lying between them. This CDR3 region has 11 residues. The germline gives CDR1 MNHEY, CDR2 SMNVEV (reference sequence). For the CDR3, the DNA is TGTGCCAGCAGTTTGGAGAATGAGCAGTTCTTC. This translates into CASSLENEQFF.

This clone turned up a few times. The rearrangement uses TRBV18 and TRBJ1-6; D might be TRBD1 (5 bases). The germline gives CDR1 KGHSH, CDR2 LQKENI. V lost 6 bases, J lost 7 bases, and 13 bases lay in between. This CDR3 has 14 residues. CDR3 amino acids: CASSPIRTNSPLHF. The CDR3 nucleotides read TGTGCCAGCTCTCCCATCCGGACAAATTCACCCCTCCACTTT.

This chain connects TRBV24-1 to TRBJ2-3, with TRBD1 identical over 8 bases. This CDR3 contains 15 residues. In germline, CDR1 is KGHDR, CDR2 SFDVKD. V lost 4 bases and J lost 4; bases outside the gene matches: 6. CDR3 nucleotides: TGTGCCACCAGTGACAGGGGGCACAGGGCAGATACGCAGTATTTT. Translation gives CATSDRGHRADTQYF.

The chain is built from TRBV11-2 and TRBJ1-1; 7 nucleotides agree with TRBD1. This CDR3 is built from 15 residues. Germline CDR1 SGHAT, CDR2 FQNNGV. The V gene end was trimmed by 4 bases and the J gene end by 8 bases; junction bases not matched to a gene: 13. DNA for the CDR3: TGTGCCAGCAGCTACAACCAACAGGGGTCCCCCGAAGCTTTCTTT. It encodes CASSYNQQGSPEAFF.

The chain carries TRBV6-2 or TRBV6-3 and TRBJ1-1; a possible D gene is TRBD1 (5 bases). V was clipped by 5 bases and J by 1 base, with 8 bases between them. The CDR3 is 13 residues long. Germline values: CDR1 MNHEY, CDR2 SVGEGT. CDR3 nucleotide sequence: TGTGCCAGCAGTGCAACAGGGAACACTGAAGCTTTCTTT. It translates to CASSATGNTEAFF.

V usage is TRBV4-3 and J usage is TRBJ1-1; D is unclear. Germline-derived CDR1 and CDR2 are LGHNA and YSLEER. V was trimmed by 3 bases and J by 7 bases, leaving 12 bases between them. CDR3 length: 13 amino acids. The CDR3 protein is CASSQTLRGEAFF. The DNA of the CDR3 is TGCGCCAGCAGCCAGACCCTACGGGGTGAAGCTTTCTTT.

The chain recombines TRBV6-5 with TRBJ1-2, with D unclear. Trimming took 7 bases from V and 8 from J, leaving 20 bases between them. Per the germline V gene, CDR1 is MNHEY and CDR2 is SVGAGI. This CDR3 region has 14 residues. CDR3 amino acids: CASTYRAGREGYTF. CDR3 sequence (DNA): TGTGCCAGCACCTACCGCGCAGGTCGCGAAGGCTACACCTTC.

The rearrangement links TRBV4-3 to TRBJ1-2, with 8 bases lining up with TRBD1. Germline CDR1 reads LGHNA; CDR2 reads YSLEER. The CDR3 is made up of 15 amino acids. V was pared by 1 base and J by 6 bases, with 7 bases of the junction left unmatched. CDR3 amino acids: CASSQGIDRGHGYTF. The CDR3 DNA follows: TGCGCCAGCAGCCAAGGAATCGACAGGGGTCATGGCTACACCTTC.

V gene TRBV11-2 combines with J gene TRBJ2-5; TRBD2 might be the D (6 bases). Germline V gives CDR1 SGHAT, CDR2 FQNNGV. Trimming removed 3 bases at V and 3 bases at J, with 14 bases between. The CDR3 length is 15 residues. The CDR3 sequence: CASSFSLGGEETQYF. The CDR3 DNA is TGTGCCAGCAGCTTTAGTCTCGGCGGGGAAGAGACCCAGTACTTC.

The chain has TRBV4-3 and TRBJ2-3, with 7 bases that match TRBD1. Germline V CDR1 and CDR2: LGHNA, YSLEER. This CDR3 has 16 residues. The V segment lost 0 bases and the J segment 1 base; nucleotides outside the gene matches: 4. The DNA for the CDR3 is TGCGCCAGCAGCCAAGATCGACAGGGCCGCACAGATACGCAGTATTTT. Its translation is CASSQDRQGRTDTQYF.

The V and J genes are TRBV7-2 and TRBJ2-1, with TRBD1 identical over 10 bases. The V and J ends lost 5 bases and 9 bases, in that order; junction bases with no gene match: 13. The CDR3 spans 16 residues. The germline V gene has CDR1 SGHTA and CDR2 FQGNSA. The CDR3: CASSLRPGQGDAEQFF. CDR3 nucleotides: TGTGCCAGCAGCCTAAGACCCGGACAGGGGGACGCTGAGCAGTTCTTC. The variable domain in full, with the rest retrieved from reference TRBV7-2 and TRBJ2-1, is GAGVSQSPSNKVTEKGKDVELRCDPISGHTALYWYRQSLGQGLEFLIYFQGNSAPDKSGLPSDRFSAERTGGSVSTLTIQRTQQEDSAVYLCASSLRPGQGDAEQFFGPGTRLTVL.

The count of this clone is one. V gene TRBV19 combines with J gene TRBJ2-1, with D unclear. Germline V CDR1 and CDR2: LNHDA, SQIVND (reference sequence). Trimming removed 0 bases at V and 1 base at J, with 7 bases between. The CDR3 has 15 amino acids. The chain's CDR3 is CASSIDSFSYNEQFF. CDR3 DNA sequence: TGTGCCAGTAGTATAGACAGTTTTTCCTACAATGAGCAGTTCTTC. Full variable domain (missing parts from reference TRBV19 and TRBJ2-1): DGGITQSPKYLFRKEGQNVTLSCEQNLNHDAMYWYRQDPGQGLRLIYYSQIVNDFQKGDIAEGYSVSREKKESFPLTVTSAQKNPTAFYLCASSIDSFSYNEQFFGPGTRLTVL.

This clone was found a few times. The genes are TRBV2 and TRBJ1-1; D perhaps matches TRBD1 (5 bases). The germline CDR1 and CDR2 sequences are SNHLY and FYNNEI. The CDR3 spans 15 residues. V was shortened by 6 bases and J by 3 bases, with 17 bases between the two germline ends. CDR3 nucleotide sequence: TGTGCCAGCAGGAGTGGGGGGTACGGGGACACTGAAGCTTTCTTT. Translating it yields CASRSGGYGDTEAFF.

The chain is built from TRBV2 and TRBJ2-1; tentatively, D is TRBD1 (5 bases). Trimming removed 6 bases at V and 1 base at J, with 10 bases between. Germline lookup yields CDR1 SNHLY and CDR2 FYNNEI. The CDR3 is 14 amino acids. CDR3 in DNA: TGTGCCAGCAGCGCGACAGCGTCCTACAATGAGCAGTTCTTC. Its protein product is CASSATASYNEQFF.

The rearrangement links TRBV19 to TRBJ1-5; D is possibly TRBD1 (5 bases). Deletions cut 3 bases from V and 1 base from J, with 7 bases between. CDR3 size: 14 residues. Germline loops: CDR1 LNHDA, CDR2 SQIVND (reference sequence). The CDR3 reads CASSIGGSNQPQHF. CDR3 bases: TGTGCCAGTAGTATCGGGGGAAGCAATCAGCCCCAGCATTTT.

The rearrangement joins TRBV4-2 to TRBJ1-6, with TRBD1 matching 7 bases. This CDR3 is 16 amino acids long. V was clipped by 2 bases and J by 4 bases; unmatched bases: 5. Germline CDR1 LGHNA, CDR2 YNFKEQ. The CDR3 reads CASSQTGTDYNSPLHF. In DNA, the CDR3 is TGTGCCAGCAGCCAAACCGGGACAGATTATAATTCACCCCTCCACTTT.

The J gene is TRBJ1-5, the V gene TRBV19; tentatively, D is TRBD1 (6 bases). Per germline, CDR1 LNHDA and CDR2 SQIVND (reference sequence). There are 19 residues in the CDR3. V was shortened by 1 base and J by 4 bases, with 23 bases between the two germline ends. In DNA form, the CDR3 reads TGTGCCAGTAGTATAGTTAAAGGGGACCTCCCGAGGGGGAATCAGCCCCAGCATTTT. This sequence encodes CASSIVKGDLPRGNQPQHF.

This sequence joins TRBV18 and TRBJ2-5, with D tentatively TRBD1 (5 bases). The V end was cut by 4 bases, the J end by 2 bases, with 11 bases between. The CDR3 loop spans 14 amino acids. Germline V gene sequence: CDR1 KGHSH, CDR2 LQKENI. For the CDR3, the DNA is TGTGCCAGCTCACGACAGAACCTTCAAGAGACCCAGTACTTC. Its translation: CASSRQNLQETQYF.

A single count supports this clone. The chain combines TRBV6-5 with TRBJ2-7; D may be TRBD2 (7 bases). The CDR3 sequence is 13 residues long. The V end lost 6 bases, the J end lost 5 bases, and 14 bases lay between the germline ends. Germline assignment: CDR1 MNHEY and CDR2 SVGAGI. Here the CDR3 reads CASSGGGSDEQYV. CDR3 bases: TGTGCCAGCAGCGGGGGCGGGAGTGACGAGCAGTACGTC.

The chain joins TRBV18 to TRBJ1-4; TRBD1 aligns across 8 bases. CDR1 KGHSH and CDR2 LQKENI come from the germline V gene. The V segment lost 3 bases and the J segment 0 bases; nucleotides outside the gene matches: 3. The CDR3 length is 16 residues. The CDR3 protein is CASSPGQGATNEKLFF. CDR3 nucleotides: TGTGCCAGCTCACCTGGACAGGGCGCAACTAATGAAAAACTGTTTTTT.

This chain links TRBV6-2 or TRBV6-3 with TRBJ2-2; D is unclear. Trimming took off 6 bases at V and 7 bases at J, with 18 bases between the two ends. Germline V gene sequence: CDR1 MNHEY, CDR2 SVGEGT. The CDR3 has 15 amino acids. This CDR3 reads CASSSISRGSGELFF. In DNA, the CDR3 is TGTGCCAGCAGCTCTATCTCGCGAGGAAGCGGGGAGCTGTTTTTT.

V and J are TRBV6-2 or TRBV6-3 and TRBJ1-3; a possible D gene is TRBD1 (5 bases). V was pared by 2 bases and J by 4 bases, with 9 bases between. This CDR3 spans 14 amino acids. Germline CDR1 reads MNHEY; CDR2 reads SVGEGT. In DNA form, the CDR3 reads TGTGCCAGCAGTTACGGGGGGAACGGAAACACCATATATTTT. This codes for CASSYGGNGNTIYF.

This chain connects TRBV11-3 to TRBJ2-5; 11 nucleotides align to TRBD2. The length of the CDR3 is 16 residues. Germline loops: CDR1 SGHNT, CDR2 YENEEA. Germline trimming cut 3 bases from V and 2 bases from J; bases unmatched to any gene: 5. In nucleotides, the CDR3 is TGTGCCAGCAGCTTGTCCCTAGCGGGAGGACAAGAGACCCAGTACTTC. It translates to CASSLSLAGGQETQYF. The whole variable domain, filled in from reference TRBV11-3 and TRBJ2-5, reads EAGVVQSPRYKIIEKKQPVAFWCNPISGHNTLYWYLQNLGQGPELLIRYENEEAVDDSQLPKDRFSAERLKGVDSTLKIQPAELGDSAVYLCASSLSLAGGQETQYFGPGTRLLVL.

In nucleotides, the CDR3 is TGCGCCAGCAGCTTGGCGTACGGAGCAACTAATGAAAAACTGTTTTTT. Translated: CASSLAYGATNEKLFF. The V gene is TRBV5-1, the J gene TRBJ1-4; D unclear. In germline, CDR1 is SGHRS, CDR2 YFSETQ. The CDR3 is made up of 16 amino acids. V dropped 0 bases and J dropped 0 bases, with 9 bases sitting between them.